One and the same sample provided the 13 T cell receptor beta chains below, sequenced in a study of OX40 agonist ivuxolimab in advanced cancers. Library generation was performed with the immunoSEQ multiplex PCR assay. Drawn from immuneACCESS, this table holds only the in-frame rearrangements with V and J called that TCRdb kept. Clones are partly lost; checked studies trace under half to an unresolved V gene and leave the rest unexplained. The sample table records about 58,000 clones; over 80% of these occur just once. The ten biggest clones cover under 4% of the sample. This sample comprised CD4+ or CD8+ T cells sorted from blood, obtained in a trial of the OX40 agonist ivuxolimab. These receptors were obtained from an adult with an advanced solid tumor such as melanoma, head and neck, liver or kidney cancer.

The V call is TRBV7-9, the J call TRBJ2-7, with D unresolved. CDR3 length equals 12 residues. CDR1 is SEHNR and CDR2 is FQNEAQ in the germline V gene (reference sequence). Trimming stripped 1 base from V and 6 bases from J, with 7 bases between. In DNA form, the CDR3 reads TGTGCCAGCAGCTTAGAGAGGTCCGAGCAGTACTTC. Protein sequence: CASSLERSEQYF.

This chain connects TRBV19 to TRBJ2-2, with 9 positions matching TRBD2. After removal of 6 bases from V and 4 bases from J, the junction contained 6 bases not matched to a gene. CDR3 length equals 15 residues. Germline V gives CDR1 LNHDA, CDR2 SQIVND (reference sequence). The CDR3 DNA follows: TGTGCCAGTAGCCCTAGCGGGATAGTCACCGGGGAGCTGTTTTTT. Protein product: CASSPSGIVTGELFF.

This chain uses TRBV6-6 with TRBJ2-7; TRBD2 matches at 11 bases. Germline-derived CDR1 and CDR2 are MNHNY and SVGAGI (reference sequence). J was trimmed by 5 bases and V by 5 bases; bases with no gene match: 8. This CDR3 has 15 residues. CDR3 coding DNA: TGTGCCAGCAGTCCGGGACTAGCGGTAATCCACGAGCAGTACTTC. The encoded protein is CASSPGLAVIHEQYF.

The chain joins TRBV9 to TRBJ1-2, with D perhaps matching TRBD1 (6 bases). CDR1 is SGDLS and CDR2 is YYNGEE in the germline V gene. The CDR3 consists of 15 residues. V was trimmed by 3 bases and J by 7 bases, leaving 19 bases between them. CDR3 in amino acids: CASSARTVAGGGYTF. The CDR3 DNA sequence: TGTGCCAGCAGCGCCCGGACAGTGGCCGGGGGTGGCTACACCTTC.

This chain joins TRBV7-9 and TRBJ2-2, with 8 bases fitting TRBD1. Germline values: CDR1 SEHNR, CDR2 FQNEAQ (reference sequence). This CDR3 is 15 amino acids long. J was trimmed by 2 bases and V by 5 bases; bases with no gene match: 4. CDR3 protein: CASSQGQGNTGELFF. Written as DNA, the CDR3 is TGTGCCAGCAGCCAAGGACAGGGAAACACCGGGGAGCTGTTTTTT. Based on the CDR3 plus reference TRBV7-9 and TRBJ2-2, the full variable domain is DTGVSQNPRHKITKRGQNVTFRCDPISEHNRLYWYRQTLGQGPEFLTYFQNEAQLEKSRLLSDRFSAERPKGSFSTLEIQRTEQGDSAMYLCASSQGQGNTGELFFGEGSRLTVL.

The chain joins TRBV28 to TRBJ1-5; D unclear. The germline V and J ends were trimmed by 9 bases and 2 bases, with 17 bases remaining between them. CDR3 size: 15 residues. CDR1 is MDHEN, CDR2 SYDVKM, per germline. CDR3 in DNA: TGTGCCAGTCGGTATTGGACTTCCTGCAATCAGCCCCAGCATTTT. It yields the protein CASRYWTSCNQPQHF.

The rearrangement joins TRBV15 to TRBJ2-1; 9 bases line up with TRBD1. Trimming took 5 bases from V and 5 from J; bases not matched to a gene: 10. This CDR3 comprises 16 residues. Germline V gives CDR1 LNHNV, CDR2 YYDKDF (reference sequence). Written as DNA, the CDR3 is TGTGCCACCAGCGCCCGCGGGACAGGGCTTCACAATGAGCAGTTCTTC. It codes for CATSARGTGLHNEQFF.

This clone was seen only a few times. The chain uses TRBV30 and TRBJ2-7; 9 bases map to TRBD1. There are 15 residues in the CDR3. Germline V gives CDR1 GTSNPN, CDR2 SVGIG (reference sequence). V shed 2 bases and J 7 bases; nucleotides not matched to a gene: 12. The CDR3 region is CAWSLLGQGRREQYF. CDR3 coding DNA: TGTGCCTGGAGTCTATTGGGACAGGGAAGGAGGGAGCAGTACTTC.

The chain couples TRBV19 to TRBJ1-2; no clear D gene. Per germline, CDR1 LNHDA and CDR2 SQIVND (reference sequence). The V end was cut by 7 bases, the J end by 8 bases, with 17 bases between. CDR3 length: 13 amino acids. CDR3 nucleotides: TGTGCCAGTAAGATGTCAGCGACCAGCGGCTACACCTTC. This sequence encodes CASKMSATSGYTF.

This clone appeared once. This sequence joins TRBV18 and TRBJ1-3, with D perhaps matching TRBD1 (5 bases). This CDR3 is 15 amino acids long. V was trimmed by 2 bases and J by 1 base, leaving 9 bases between them. Germline V lookup: CDR1 KGHSH, CDR2 LQKENI. CDR3 loop: CASSPIRDSGNTIYF. The CDR3 region has the DNA TGTGCCAGCTCACCAATCAGGGATTCTGGAAACACCATATATTTT.

This chain uses TRBV2 with TRBJ1-5; 7 bases match TRBD1. Germline V gene data show CDR1 as SNHLY and CDR2 as FYNNEI. V shed 6 bases and J 4 bases; nucleotides not matched to a gene: 6. The CDR3 totals 14 residues. The CDR3 sequence is CASSLTGLNQPQHF. Here the CDR3 DNA reads TGTGCCAGCAGCCTGACAGGGTTGAATCAGCCCCAGCATTTT.

The rearrangement uses TRBV19 and TRBJ1-5; D call uncertain. CDR1 is LNHDA, CDR2 SQIVND, per germline (reference sequence). This CDR3 is built from 14 residues. The V and J ends lost 5 bases and 3 bases respectively, with 11 bases between them. CDR3 bases: TGTGCCAGTAGTGGAGGACGGGACAATCAGCCCCAGCATTTT. Translating gives CASSGGRDNQPQHF.

V usage is TRBV10-1 and J usage is TRBJ2-7, with 8 bases identical to TRBD2. This CDR3 has 14 residues. Per germline, CDR1 WNHNN and CDR2 SYGVQD (reference sequence). V lost 0 bases and J lost 7; bases outside the gene matches: 5. CDR3 DNA: TGCGCCAGCAGTGAGTCCGGGAGGGCCGGAGAGCAGTACTTC. It codes for CASSESGRAGEQYF.